Included here is one TCR beta chain sequence, with context. What it binds is not known. Germline lookup yields CDR1 SEHNR and CDR2 FQNEAQ (reference sequence). Deletions cut 5 bases from V and 3 bases from J, with 8 bases between. CDR3 length: 12 amino acids. The data derive from a study of T cell responses to AZD1222 COVID-19 vaccine. Notes on the study in general: Seropositive AZD1222 recipients at baseline numbered only five or six. Females made up more of the donors, who were largely white British, and clonal diversity may have come out too low. Reportedly, nearly half of unique spike TCRs recognized epitopes outside B.1.351/B.1.1.7 mutations.

Some clones are missing from TCRdb's copy, which holds only in-frame ones; the method was immunoSEQ multiplex PCR. The table includes around 67,000 clones, roughly 84% detected once. The chain joins TRBV7-9 to TRBJ2-7; no definite D call. The sequences come from peripheral blood, collected on day 0 of AZD1222 vaccination. The source is an adult in good health. The CDR3 loop reads CASSRLGYEQYF. The CDR3 DNA sequence: TGTGCCAGCAGCCGATTGGGCTACGAGCAGTACTTC.